This T cell receptor beta chain was recorded in a study of blood T cell repertoires in COVID-19. Background on the study: Acute and convalescent COVID-19 specimens originated in the United States, Italy and Spain. PBMCs, B-cell-depleted T cells, or T cells were the source of the cDNA or gDNA that made up the material.

CDR1 MNHEY and CDR2 SVGAGI come from the germline V gene. This CDR3 is built from 14 residues. Trimming stripped 7 bases from V and 0 bases from J, with 11 bases between. As originally analysed: Reference gene primer amplification gave estimated nucleated cell counts. The protocol was immunoSEQ multiplex PCR, while the TCRdb copy is restricted to in-frame clones and leaves out a portion. The DNA was the basis for D and trimming; V, J and clone size are from that table. The table records some 200,000 clones, 75% to 90% of them present only once. The sample was peripheral blood. The source is a woman in her 40s with acute or convalescent COVID-19. This rearrangement joins TRBV6-5 to TRBJ2-3; D call uncertain. CDR3 sequence reads: CASILSRSTDTQYF. In DNA, the CDR3 is TGTGCCAGCATCCTATCCCGGAGCACAGATACGCAGTATTTT.